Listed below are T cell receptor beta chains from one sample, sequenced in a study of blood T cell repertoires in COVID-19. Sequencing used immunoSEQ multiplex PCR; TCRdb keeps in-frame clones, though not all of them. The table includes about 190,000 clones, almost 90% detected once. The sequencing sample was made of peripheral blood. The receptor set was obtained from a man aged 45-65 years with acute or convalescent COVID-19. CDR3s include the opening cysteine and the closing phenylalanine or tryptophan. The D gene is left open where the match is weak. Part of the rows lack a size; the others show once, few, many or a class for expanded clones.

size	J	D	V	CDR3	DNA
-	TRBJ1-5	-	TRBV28	CASIGQLGPQHF	TGTGCCAGCATTGGACAGCTAGGGCCCCAGCATTTT
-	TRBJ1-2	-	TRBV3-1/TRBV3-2	CASSATQEEGGYTF	TGTGCCAGCAGCGCTACCCAGGAGGAAGGTGGCTACACCTTC
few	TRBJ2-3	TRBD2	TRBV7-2	CASSFLSGGRLDTQYF	TGTGCCAGCAGCTTTTTGTCGGGGGGGCGACTCGATACGCAGTATTTT
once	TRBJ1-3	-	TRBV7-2	CASRLDSDSGNTIYF	TGTGCCAGCAGGTTGGACAGCGACTCTGGAAACACCATATATTTT
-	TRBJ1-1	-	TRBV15	CATSRWEIGTWDSAFF	TGTGCCACCAGCAGGTGGGAGATCGGGACATGGGATTCGGCTTTCTTT
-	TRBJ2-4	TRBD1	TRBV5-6	CASSFSPVTGGIQYF	TGTGCCAGCAGCTTTTCTCCAGTGACAGGGGGCATTCAGTACTTC
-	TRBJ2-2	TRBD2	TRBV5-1	CASSPLAGGPAGELFF	TGCGCCAGCAGCCCTCTTGCGGGGGGCCCCGCCGGGGAGCTGTTTTTT
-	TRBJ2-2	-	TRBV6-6	CASSYSKGVHTGELFF	TGTGCCAGCAGTTACTCTAAGGGGGTCCACACCGGGGAGCTGTTTTTT
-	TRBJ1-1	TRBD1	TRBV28	CASSQQGAEAFF	TGTGCCAGCAGCCAGCAGGGGGCTGAAGCTTTCTTT
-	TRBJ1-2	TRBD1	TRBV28	CASSAPGGIGYTF	TGTGCCAGCAGTGCCCCAGGGGGAATTGGCTACACCTTC
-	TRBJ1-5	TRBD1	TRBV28	CASSLLRGRLQPQHF	TGTGCCAGCAGTTTACTCAGGGGGCGTTTGCAGCCCCAGCATTTT
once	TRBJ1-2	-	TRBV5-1	CASSLARDGYTF	TGCGCCAGCAGCTTGGCGAGGGATGGCTACACCTTC
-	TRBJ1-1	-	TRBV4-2	CASSQDGGDGAFF	TGTGCCAGCAGCCAAGACGGGGGAGATGGAGCTTTCTTT
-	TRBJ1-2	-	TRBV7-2	CASSLGVGVRGYTF	TGTGCCAGCAGCTTAGGGGTCGGGGTGCGAGGCTACACCTTC
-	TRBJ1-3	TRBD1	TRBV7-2	CASSPSDRGTKGNTIYF	TGTGCCAGCAGCCCCTCGGACAGGGGGACTAAGGGAAACACCATATATTTT
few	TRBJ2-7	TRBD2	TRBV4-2	CASSQDLTSGRYNEQYF	TGTGCCAGCAGCCAAGATCTGACTAGCGGGAGGTATAACGAGCAGTACTTC